Below are 25 T cell receptor beta chains sequenced from a single sample in a study of shared clonotypes between healthy human individuals. Measured with immunoSEQ multiplex PCR; TCRdb has only the in-frame clones, and not every one. The data contain 150,000 to 200,000 clones, 90% to 95% of them seen just once; the ten biggest clones take up approximately 0.07%. The sample consisted of naive CD4+ T cells sorted from blood. The subset is: CD45RA+ positively selected. The receptors stem from a woman in her thirties in good health.

The chain combines TRBV5-1 with TRBJ2-6; 12 nucleotides line up with TRBD1. Germline loops: CDR1 SGHRS, CDR2 YFSETQ. J was trimmed by 3 bases and V by 6 bases; bases with no gene match: 10. The CDR3 totals 18 residues. CDR3 sequence (DNA): TGCGCCAGCACCACGGGGACAGGGGGCGCATATGGGGCCAACGTCCTGACTTTC. Translating it yields CASTTGTGGAYGANVLTF.

The rearrangement links TRBV19 to TRBJ2-7; 11 nucleotides align to TRBD2. The CDR3 runs to 13 residues. Germline V gene data show CDR1 as LNHDA and CDR2 as SQIVND (reference sequence). J gave up 5 bases and V 7 bases, and 4 bases lay outside the gene matches. CDR3 sequence (DNA): TGTGCCAGTATTAGCGGGAGGGTGAACGAGCAGTACTTC. Its translation: CASISGRVNEQYF.

This sequence joins TRBV28 and TRBJ2-7, with 8 nucleotides matching TRBD1. V was pared by 10 bases and J by 3 bases, with 11 bases of the junction left unmatched. This CDR3 has 14 residues. Germline V CDR1 and CDR2: MDHEN, SYDVKM. CDR3 nucleotides: TGTGCCACTCAACACAGGGGGAATAGCTACGAGCAGTACTTC. This translates into CATQHRGNSYEQYF.

The table lists this clone with a few counts. The chain is built from TRBV18 and TRBJ2-7; D unclear. The CDR3 is 13 amino acids. The germline gives CDR1 KGHSH, CDR2 LQKENI. The germline V and J ends were trimmed by 3 bases and 6 bases, with 12 bases remaining between them. CDR3 region: CASSPGRSPEQYF. The CDR3 nucleotides read TGTGCCAGCTCACCCGGCCGCTCCCCCGAGCAGTACTTC.

Here the CDR3 reads CASSLQGVRHTIYF. The CDR3, as DNA: TGTGCCAGCAGCCTACAGGGAGTACGGCACACCATATATTTT. The gene calls are TRBV5-6 and TRBJ1-3, with D tentatively TRBD1 (6 bases). Germline V gives CDR1 SGHDT, CDR2 YYEEEE. The V gene lost 4 bases and the J gene lost 8 bases, with 16 bases spanning the gap. The CDR3 contains 14 residues.

A single count supports this clone. The J gene is TRBJ2-1, the V gene TRBV5-1, with D unresolved. The germline V gene has CDR1 SGHRS and CDR2 YFSETQ. Between the trimmed V and J ends, which lost 2 bases and 4 bases, there was a span of 10 bases. The CDR3 runs to 14 residues. The CDR3 nucleotides are TGCGCCAGCAGCTTTTTTGTCGGTTACAATGAGCAGTTCTTC. Its translation is CASSFFVGYNEQFF.

V usage is TRBV19 and J usage is TRBJ1-2; TRBD1 matches 8 bases. Germline assignment: CDR1 LNHDA and CDR2 SQIVND (reference sequence). The CDR3 runs to 16 residues. V dropped 1 base and J dropped 3; count of bases not matched to a gene: 7. DNA of the CDR3: TGTGCCAGTAGTATAGGCGGACCGGACAGGGACTATGGCTACACCTTC. Amino acid sequence: CASSIGGPDRDYGYTF.

In its sample, this clone was seen once. The rearrangement uses TRBV27 and TRBJ1-1; D is unclear. Looked up from germline, CDR1 is MNHEY and CDR2 is SMNVEV (reference sequence). V was pared by 0 bases and J by 5 bases, with 16 bases between. This CDR3 contains 16 residues. The CDR3 DNA sequence: TGTGCCAGCAGTTTATCTTTGGGCCCAAAGGGTACTGAAGCTTTCTTT. Its protein is CASSLSLGPKGTEAFF.

The V gene is TRBV28, the J gene TRBJ1-5; D not certain. V lost 6 bases to trimming and J lost 4 bases, with 13 bases between them. The CDR3 loop spans 14 amino acids. The V gene's germline CDR1 is MDHEN and CDR2 SYDVKM. The CDR3 region has the DNA TGTGCCAGCAGCTCGGCGGGTTATAATCAGCCCCAGCATTTT. Amino acids: CASSSAGYNQPQHF.

The rearrangement uses TRBV7-9 and TRBJ2-7, with D possibly matching TRBD1 (5 bases). Trimming removed 7 bases from V and 1 base from J, with 14 bases in between. The CDR3 has 14 amino acids. The germline V gene encodes CDR1 SEHNR and CDR2 FQNEAQ (reference sequence). DNA for the CDR3: TGTGCCAGCACGAAGACAGAGACTTCCTACGAGCAGTACTTC. Translating it yields CASTKTETSYEQYF.

The chain combines TRBV7-9 with TRBJ1-1; D is perhaps TRBD1 (5 bases). Trimming removed 1 base at V and 10 bases at J, with 13 bases between. The CDR3 loop spans 13 amino acids. Germline V CDR1 and CDR2: SEHNR, FQNEAQ (reference sequence). The CDR3 coding sequence is TGTGCCAGCAGCTTAGATGCGGGGACCTTAGCTTTCTTT. This encodes CASSLDAGTLAFF.

The genes are TRBV19 and TRBJ1-1; TRBD1 matches 10 bases. V lost 5 bases to trimming and J lost 4 bases; unmatched junction nucleotides: 4. This CDR3 has 14 residues. The germline gives CDR1 LNHDA, CDR2 SQIVND (reference sequence). This chain's CDR3 is CASSWTGGITEAFF. The CDR3 nucleotides are TGTGCCAGTAGTTGGACAGGGGGGATCACTGAAGCTTTCTTT.

J is TRBJ2-7 and V is TRBV27, with 9 bases that match TRBD2. The CDR3 sequence is 16 residues long. Losses at the gene ends were 5 bases for V and 1 base for J; bases not matched to a gene: 9. Germline values: CDR1 MNHEY, CDR2 SMNVEV (reference sequence). CDR3 nucleotides: TGTGCCAGCAGTCGCGGGAGGGCCACAAATTCCTACGAGCAGTACTTC. Translating gives CASSRGRATNSYEQYF.

The V call is TRBV7-6, the J call TRBJ2-7, with TRBD1 identical over 11 bases. The CDR3 loop spans 14 amino acids. V trimming: 5 bases; J trimming: 4 bases; junction bases outside the gene matches: 4. Germline assignment: CDR1 SGHVS and CDR2 FNYEAQ. The DNA for the CDR3 is TGTGCCAGCAGCAGCCGGGACAGGGGGTACGAGCAGTACTTC. Protein product: CASSSRDRGYEQYF.

This chain uses TRBV28 with TRBJ1-5, with TRBD1 matching over 10 bases. Germline-derived CDR1 and CDR2 are MDHEN and SYDVKM. This CDR3 has 15 residues. Trimming took 6 bases from V and 4 from J; bases not matched to a gene: 6. DNA for the CDR3: TGTGCCAGCAGCCAAAGGGACAGGGGAAATCAGCCCCAGCATTTT. Its translation: CASSQRDRGNQPQHF.

The chain carries TRBV11-2 and TRBJ2-2; unclear D gene. Looked up from germline, CDR1 is SGHAT and CDR2 is FQNNGV. Trimming removed 5 bases at V and 6 bases at J, with 19 bases between. The CDR3 is 16 residues long. The CDR3 DNA follows: TGTGCCAGCAGCGCACAGCCGGGCCAGCCGTCCGGGGAGCTGTTTTTT. It specifies CASSAQPGQPSGELFF.

The chain couples TRBV28 to TRBJ1-4, with D uncertain. V gave up 2 bases and J gave up 7 bases, with 14 bases separating them. Per the germline V gene, CDR1 is MDHEN and CDR2 is SYDVKM. The CDR3 spans 15 residues. This chain's CDR3 is CASSLIEVRVEKLFF. CDR3 coding DNA: TGTGCCAGCAGTTTAATCGAGGTTCGCGTTGAAAAACTGTTTTTT.

This chain links TRBV9 with TRBJ2-5; 9 bases are a match to TRBD1. The J call may be faulty, since TRBJ2-7 better matches the DNA end. CDR1 SGDLS and CDR2 YYNGEE come from the germline V gene. CDR3 length equals 14 residues. The CDR3 DNA reads TGTGCCAGCAGCGCCCGGGACAGGGCCCACGAGCAGTACTTC. It specifies CASSARDRAHEQYF.

The V and J genes are TRBV19 and TRBJ1-1, with D possibly matching TRBD1 (5 bases). The V end lost 4 bases, the J end lost 0 bases, and 15 bases lay between the germline ends. Germline V gives CDR1 LNHDA, CDR2 SQIVND (reference sequence). The CDR3 extends over 16 amino acids. The CDR3 loop reads CASSTTGGTLNTEAFF. In DNA form, the CDR3 reads TGTGCCAGTAGTACCACAGGAGGTACCCTGAACACTGAAGCTTTCTTT.

The CDR3 here is CASSPLPGRETQYF. CDR3 nucleotides: TGTGCCAGCAGCCCCCTACCGGGTCGGGAGACCCAGTACTTC. This chain joins TRBV9 and TRBJ2-5; D is undetermined. CDR1 SGDLS and CDR2 YYNGEE come from the germline V gene. The CDR3 has 14 residues. V lost 4 bases, J lost 5 bases, and 15 bases lay in between. Filled out from reference TRBV9 and TRBJ2-5, the complete variable domain reads DSGVTQTPKHLITATGQRVTLRCSPRSGDLSVYWYQQSLDQGLQFLIQYYNGEERAKGNILERFSAQQFPDLHSELNLSSLELGDSALYFCASSPLPGRETQYFGPGTRLLVL.

Written as DNA, the CDR3 is TGTGCCTGGAGTGCCTTGGGGGGCAGCTCCTACGAGCAGTACTTC. This gives the protein CAWSALGGSSYEQYF. V and J are TRBV30 and TRBJ2-5; the D call may be TRBD1 or TRBD2 (6 bases each). Near its end, the DNA agrees better with TRBJ2-7, so the J call may be wrong. The CDR3 runs to 15 residues. CDR1 is GTSNPN and CDR2 is SVGIG in the germline V gene (reference sequence).

V gene TRBV7-9 combines with J gene TRBJ1-1; unclear D gene. V gave up 3 bases and J gave up 1 base, with 6 bases separating them. The CDR3 loop spans 13 amino acids. Germline V gene sequence: CDR1 SEHNR, CDR2 FQNEAQ (reference sequence). CDR3 coding DNA: TGTGCCAGCAGCTTTTATGGGAACACTGAAGCTTTCTTT. Translation: CASSFYGNTEAFF.

J is TRBJ1-5 and V is TRBV19, with a possible D match to TRBD1 (5 bases). The CDR3 consists of 15 residues. Germline CDR1 is LNHDA and CDR2 is SQIVND (reference sequence). The V end was cut by 7 bases, the J end by 3 bases, with 16 bases between. CDR3 amino acids: CASIAGHYDNQPQHF. CDR3 DNA sequence: TGTGCCAGTATCGCAGGGCATTATGACAATCAGCCCCAGCATTTT.

This chain joins TRBV18 and TRBJ1-4; 8 nucleotides match TRBD1. With 3 bases clipped from V and 14 bases from J, the junction kept 8 bases outside the gene matches. Germline V CDR1 and CDR2: KGHSH, LQKENI. CDR3 length equals 13 residues. CDR3 bases: TGTGCCAGCTCACCCGGGGAGGACAGGGACCTGTTTTTT. Protein sequence: CASSPGEDRDLFF.

The J gene is TRBJ1-6, the V gene TRBV27; 8 bases match TRBD1. CDR3 length equals 15 residues. The germline V gene has CDR1 MNHEY and CDR2 SMNVEV (reference sequence). V lost 8 bases and J lost 10; bases outside the gene matches: 13. The CDR3 DNA is TGTGCCAGCTCTTTCCAACAGGGGGGGAACTCACCCCTCCACTTT. Its protein is CASSFQQGGNSPLHF.